This T cell receptor beta chain was retrieved from a study of T-cell reconstitution after alpha-beta-depleted transplantation in children. Germline V gives CDR1 SGHRS, CDR2 YFSETQ. The length of the CDR3 is 17 residues. V was trimmed by 0 bases and J by 0 bases, leaving 16 bases between them. It was with unique molecular identifiers that the TCRbeta library was prepared. MiXCR, applied by TCRdb to the PCR reads, yields one record per CDR3 protein. The sample comprises about 200,000 distinct CDR3 sequences, 14% to 15% of which are singletons, and around 13% rests with the top ten. The receptor was isolated from a human donor who donated a stem cell graft to a child with acute lymphoblastic leukemia. This chain connects TRBV5-1 to TRBJ2-7, with D possibly being TRBD2 (5 bases). This specimen was PBMCs from the stem cell graft donor, taken from the stem cell graft. The CDR3: CASSLGPIGGNSYEQYF. The CDR3 DNA is TGCGCCAGCAGCTTGGGCCCAATTGGAGGCAACTCCTACGAGCAGTACTTC. The full variable domain, rest sourced from reference TRBV5-1 and TRBJ2-7, is KAGVTQTPRYLIKTRGQQVTLSCSPISGHRSVSWYQQTPGQGLQFLFEYFSETQRNKGNFPGRFSGRQFSNSRSEMNVSTLELGDSALYLCASSLGPIGGNSYEQYFGPGTRLTVT.